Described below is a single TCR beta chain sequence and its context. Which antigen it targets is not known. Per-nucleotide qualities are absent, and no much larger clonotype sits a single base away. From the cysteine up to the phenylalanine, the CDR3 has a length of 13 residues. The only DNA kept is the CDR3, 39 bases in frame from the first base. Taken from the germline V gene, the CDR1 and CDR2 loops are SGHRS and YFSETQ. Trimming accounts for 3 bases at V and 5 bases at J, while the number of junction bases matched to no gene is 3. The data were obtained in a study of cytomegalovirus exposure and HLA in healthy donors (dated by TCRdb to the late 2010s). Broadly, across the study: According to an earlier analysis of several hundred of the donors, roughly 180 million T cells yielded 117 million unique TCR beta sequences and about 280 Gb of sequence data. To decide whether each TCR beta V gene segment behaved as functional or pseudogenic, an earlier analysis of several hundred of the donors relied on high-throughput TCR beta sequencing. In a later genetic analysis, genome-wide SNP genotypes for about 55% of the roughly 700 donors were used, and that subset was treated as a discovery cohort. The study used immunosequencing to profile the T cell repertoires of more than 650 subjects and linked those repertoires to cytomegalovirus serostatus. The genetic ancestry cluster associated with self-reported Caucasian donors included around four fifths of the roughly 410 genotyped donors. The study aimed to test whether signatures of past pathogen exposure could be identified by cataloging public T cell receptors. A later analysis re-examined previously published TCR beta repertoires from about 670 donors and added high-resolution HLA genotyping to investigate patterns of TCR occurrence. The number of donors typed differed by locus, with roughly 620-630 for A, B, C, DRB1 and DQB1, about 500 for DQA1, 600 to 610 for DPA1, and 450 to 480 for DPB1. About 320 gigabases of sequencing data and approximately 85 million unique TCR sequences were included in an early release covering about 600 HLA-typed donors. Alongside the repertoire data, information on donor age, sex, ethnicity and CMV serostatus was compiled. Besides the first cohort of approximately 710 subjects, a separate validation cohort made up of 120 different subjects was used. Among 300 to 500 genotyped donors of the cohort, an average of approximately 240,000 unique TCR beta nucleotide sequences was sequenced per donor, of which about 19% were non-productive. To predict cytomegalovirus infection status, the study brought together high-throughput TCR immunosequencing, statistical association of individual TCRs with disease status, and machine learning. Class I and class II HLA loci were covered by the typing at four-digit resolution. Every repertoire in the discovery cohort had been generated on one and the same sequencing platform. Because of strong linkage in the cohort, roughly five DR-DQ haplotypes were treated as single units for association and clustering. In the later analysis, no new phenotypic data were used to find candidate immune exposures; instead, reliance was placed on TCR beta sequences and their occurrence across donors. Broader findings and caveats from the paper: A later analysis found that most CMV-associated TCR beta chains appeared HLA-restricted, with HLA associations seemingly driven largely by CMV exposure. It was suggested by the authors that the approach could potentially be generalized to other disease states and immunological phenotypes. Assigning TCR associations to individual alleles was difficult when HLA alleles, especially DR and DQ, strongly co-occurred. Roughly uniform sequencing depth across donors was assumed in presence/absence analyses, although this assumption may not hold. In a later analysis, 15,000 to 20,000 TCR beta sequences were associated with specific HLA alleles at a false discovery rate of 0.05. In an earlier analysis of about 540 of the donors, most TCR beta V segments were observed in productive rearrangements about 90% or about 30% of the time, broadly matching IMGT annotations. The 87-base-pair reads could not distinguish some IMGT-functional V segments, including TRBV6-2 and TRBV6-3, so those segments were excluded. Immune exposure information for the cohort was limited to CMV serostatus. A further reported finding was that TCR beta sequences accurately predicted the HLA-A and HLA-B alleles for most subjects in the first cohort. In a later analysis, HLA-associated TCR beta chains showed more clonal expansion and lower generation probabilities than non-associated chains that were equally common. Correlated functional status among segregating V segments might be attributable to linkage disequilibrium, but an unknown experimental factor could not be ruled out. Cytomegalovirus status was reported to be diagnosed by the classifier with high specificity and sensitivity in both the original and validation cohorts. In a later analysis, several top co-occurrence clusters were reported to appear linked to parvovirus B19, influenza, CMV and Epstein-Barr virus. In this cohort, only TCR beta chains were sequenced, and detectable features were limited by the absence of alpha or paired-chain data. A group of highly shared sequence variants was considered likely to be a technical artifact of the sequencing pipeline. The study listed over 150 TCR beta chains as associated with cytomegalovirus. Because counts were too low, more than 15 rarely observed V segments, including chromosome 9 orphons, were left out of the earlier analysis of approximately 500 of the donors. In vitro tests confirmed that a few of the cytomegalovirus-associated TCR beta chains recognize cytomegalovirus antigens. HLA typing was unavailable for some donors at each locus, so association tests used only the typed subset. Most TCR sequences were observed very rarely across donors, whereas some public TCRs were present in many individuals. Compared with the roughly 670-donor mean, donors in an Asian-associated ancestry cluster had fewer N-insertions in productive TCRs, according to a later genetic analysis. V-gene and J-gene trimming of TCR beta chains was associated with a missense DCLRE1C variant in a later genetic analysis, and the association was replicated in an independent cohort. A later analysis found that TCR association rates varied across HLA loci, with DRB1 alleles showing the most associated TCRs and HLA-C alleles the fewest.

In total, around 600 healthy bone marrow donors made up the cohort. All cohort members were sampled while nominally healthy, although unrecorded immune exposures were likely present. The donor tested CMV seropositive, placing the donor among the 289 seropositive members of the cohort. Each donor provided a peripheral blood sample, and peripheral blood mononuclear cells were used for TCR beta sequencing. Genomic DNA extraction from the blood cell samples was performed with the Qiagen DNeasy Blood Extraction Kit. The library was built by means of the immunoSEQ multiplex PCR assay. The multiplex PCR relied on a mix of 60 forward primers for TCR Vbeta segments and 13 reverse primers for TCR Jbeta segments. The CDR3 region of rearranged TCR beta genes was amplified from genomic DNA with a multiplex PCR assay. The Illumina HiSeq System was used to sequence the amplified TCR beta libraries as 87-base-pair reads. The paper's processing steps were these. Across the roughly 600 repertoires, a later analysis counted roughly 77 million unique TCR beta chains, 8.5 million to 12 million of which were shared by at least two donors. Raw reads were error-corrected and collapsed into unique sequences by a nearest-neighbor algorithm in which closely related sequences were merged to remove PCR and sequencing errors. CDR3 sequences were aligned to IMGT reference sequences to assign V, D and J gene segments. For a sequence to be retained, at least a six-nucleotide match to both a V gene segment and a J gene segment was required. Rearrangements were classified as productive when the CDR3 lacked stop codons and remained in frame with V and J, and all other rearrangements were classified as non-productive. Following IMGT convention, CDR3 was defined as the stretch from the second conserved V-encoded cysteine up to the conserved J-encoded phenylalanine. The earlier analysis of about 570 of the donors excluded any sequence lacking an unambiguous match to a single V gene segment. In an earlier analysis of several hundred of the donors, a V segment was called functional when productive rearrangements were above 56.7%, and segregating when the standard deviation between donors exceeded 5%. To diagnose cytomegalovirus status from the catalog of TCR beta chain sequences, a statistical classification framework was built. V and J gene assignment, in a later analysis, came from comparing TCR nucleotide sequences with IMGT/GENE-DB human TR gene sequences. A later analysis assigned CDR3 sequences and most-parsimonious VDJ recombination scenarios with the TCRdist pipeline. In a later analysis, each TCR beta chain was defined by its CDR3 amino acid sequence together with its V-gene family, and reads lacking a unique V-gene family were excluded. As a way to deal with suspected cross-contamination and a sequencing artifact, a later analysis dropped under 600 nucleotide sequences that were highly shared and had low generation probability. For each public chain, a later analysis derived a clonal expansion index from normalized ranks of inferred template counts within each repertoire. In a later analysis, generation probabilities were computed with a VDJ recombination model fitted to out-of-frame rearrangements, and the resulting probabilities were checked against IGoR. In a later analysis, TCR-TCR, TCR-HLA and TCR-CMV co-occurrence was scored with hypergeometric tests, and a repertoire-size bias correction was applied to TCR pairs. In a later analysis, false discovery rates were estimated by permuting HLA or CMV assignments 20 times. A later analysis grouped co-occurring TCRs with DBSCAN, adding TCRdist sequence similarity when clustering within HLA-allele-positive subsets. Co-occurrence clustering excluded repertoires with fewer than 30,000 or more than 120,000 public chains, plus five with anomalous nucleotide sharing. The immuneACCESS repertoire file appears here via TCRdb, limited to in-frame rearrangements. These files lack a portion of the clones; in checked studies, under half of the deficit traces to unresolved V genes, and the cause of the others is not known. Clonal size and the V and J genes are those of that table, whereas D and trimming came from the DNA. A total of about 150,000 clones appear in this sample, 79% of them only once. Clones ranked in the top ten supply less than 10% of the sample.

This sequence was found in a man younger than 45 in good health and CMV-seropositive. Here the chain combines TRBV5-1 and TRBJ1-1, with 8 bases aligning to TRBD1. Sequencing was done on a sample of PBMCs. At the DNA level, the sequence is TGCGCCAGCAGCTATACAGGGGGGACTGAAGCTTTCTTT. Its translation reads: CASSYTGGTEAFF.